These 29 T cell receptor beta chains came from one sample sequenced in a study of blood T cell repertoires in COVID-19. Data came from immunoSEQ multiplex PCR; TCRdb stores just in-frame clones and leaves some out. The profile shows some 95,000 clones, roughly nine tenths of them singletons. The sample was peripheral blood. These receptors were collected from a man in his 70s with acute or convalescent COVID-19.

The rearrangement joins TRBV7-7 to TRBJ1-5, with TRBD1 as a possible D gene (6 bases). The CDR3 length is 12 residues. Between the trimmed V and J ends, which lost 10 bases and 8 bases, there was a span of 15 bases. Germline-derived CDR1 and CDR2 are SSHAT and FNYEAQ (reference sequence). The CDR3 nucleotides read TGTGCCACCCAAGGGAGGGGGGAGCCCCAGCATTTT. This encodes CATQGRGEPQHF. Filled out from reference TRBV7-7 and TRBJ1-5, the complete variable domain reads GAGVSQSPRYKVTKRGQDVTLRCDPISSHATLYWYQQALGQGPEFLTYFNYEAQPDKSGLPSDRFSAERPEGSISTLTIQRTEQRDSAMYRCATQGRGEPQHFGDGTRLSIL.

The V and J genes are TRBV5-4 and TRBJ1-3, with 7 bases identical to TRBD1. The germline CDR1 and CDR2 sequences are SGHNT and YYREEE (reference sequence). The CDR3 loop spans 15 amino acids. Trimming removed 0 bases from V and 3 bases from J; junction bases left unmatched: 3. As DNA, the CDR3 is TGTGCCAGCAGCTTGGGACAGGGCTATGGAAACACCATATATTTT. Translation: CASSLGQGYGNTIYF.

The sample holds a few counts of this clone. The rearrangement links TRBV18 to TRBJ1-1; 9 bases are a match to TRBD1. The length of the CDR3 is 16 residues. J gave up 0 bases and V 6 bases, and 8 bases lay outside the gene matches. Germline lookup yields CDR1 KGHSH and CDR2 LQKENI. This CDR3 reads CASSAGTGTMNTEAFF. DNA of the CDR3: TGTGCCAGCTCGGCCGGGACAGGGACTATGAACACTGAAGCTTTCTTT.

The rearrangement joins TRBV15 to TRBJ2-2; D is ambiguous. The germline CDR1 and CDR2 sequences are LNHNV and YYDKDF (reference sequence). The CDR3 loop spans 16 amino acids. Trimming removed 1 base at V and 0 bases at J, with 9 bases between. This CDR3 is CATSRVRHPNTGELFF. The CDR3, as DNA: TGTGCCACCAGCAGAGTGAGACATCCGAACACCGGGGAGCTGTTTTTT.

This clone was detected only once. This sequence joins TRBV4-2 and TRBJ2-1; weak D call: TRBD1 (5 bases). V lost 5 bases to trimming and J lost 10 bases, with 12 bases between them. Per germline, CDR1 LGHNA and CDR2 YNFKEQ. CDR3 length: 12 residues. The CDR3 protein is CASSSQQGEQFF. The CDR3 DNA is TGTGCCAGCAGCTCTCAGCAGGGCGAGCAGTTCTTC.

The V call is TRBV5-4, the J call TRBJ2-2, with D perhaps TRBD1 (6 bases). CDR1 and CDR2 from the germline V gene are SGHNT and YYREEE (reference sequence). The V end was cut by 2 bases, the J end by 5 bases, with 13 bases between. The CDR3 consists of 15 residues. The CDR3 region has the DNA TGTGCCAGCAGCTTTGGTAGGGGGTTTACCGGGGAGCTGTTTTTT. Translation: CASSFGRGFTGELFF. Looking up the rest from reference TRBV5-4 and TRBJ2-2 gives the full variable domain: ETGVTQSPTHLIKTRGQQVTLRCSSQSGHNTVSWYQQALGQGPQFIFQYYREEENGRGNFPPRFSGLQFPNYSSELNVNALELDDSALYLCASSFGRGFTGELFFGEGSRLTVL.

The rearrangement joins TRBV5-1 to TRBJ1-5; TRBD1 aligns across 9 bases. The CDR3 totals 14 residues. V trimming: 4 bases; J trimming: 7 bases; junction bases outside the gene matches: 6. The V gene's germline CDR1 is SGHRS and CDR2 YFSETQ. CDR3 coding DNA: TGCGCCAGCAGCGATGGACAGGGGAGGCAGCCCCAGCATTTT. Translation gives CASSDGQGRQPQHF.

The chain's CDR3 is CASSTLAGGSGGPMTYNEQFF. The CDR3 DNA reads as TGTGCCAGCAGCACCCTCGCTGGGGGTAGCGGGGGGCCGATGACCTACAATGAGCAGTTCTTC. The chain couples TRBV28 to TRBJ2-1; TRBD2 agrees at 10 bases. This CDR3 has 21 amino acids. Germline lookup yields CDR1 MDHEN and CDR2 SYDVKM. V shed 6 bases and J 2 bases; nucleotides not matched to a gene: 22.

This clone is a singleton in its sample. The J gene is TRBJ2-3, the V gene TRBV5-1, with TRBD2 matching over 12 bases. This CDR3 is 17 amino acids long. J gave up 4 bases and V 1 base, and 7 bases lay outside the gene matches. The germline V gene encodes CDR1 SGHRS and CDR2 YFSETQ. CDR3: CASSLLPSGGVSDTQYF. Written as DNA, the CDR3 is TGCGCCAGCAGCTTGTTGCCTAGCGGGGGGGTGTCAGATACGCAGTATTTT.

The gene calls are TRBV6-1 and TRBJ2-5, with TRBD2 matching 9 bases. This CDR3 has 15 amino acids. The germline V gene encodes CDR1 MNHNS and CDR2 SASEGT. The V segment lost 3 bases and the J segment 7 bases; nucleotides outside the gene matches: 9. CDR3 DNA sequence: TGTGCCAGCAGTGATAGCGGGGGTGGTAGTGGGACCCAGTACTTC. As protein: CASSDSGGGSGTQYF.

The gene calls are TRBV28 and TRBJ2-7; possible D gene TRBD1, 5 bases. CDR1 and CDR2 (germline): MDHEN, SYDVKM. This CDR3 has 13 residues. Trimming took 4 bases from V and 3 from J, leaving 10 bases between them. CDR3 bases: TGTGCCAGCAGTTCCCTCGACAGCTACGAGCAGTACTTC. Translating it yields CASSSLDSYEQYF.

The chain is built from TRBV29-1 and TRBJ2-3; the match to TRBD2 covers 10 bases. The CDR3 contains 14 residues. V dropped 6 bases and J dropped 6; count of bases not matched to a gene: 9. Germline V gene sequence: CDR1 SQVTM, CDR2 ANQGSEA. The CDR3 bases are TGCAGCGTCACCAAGCGGGGGGGTAAGGATACGCAGTATTTT. Translating it yields CSVTKRGGKDTQYF.

The chain couples TRBV21-1 to TRBJ1-5. TRBV21-1 is a recognized pseudogene. CDR3 length: 13 amino acids. CDR3: CASSHAGDQPQHF. The CDR3 DNA reads as TGTGCCAGCAGTCACGCCGGGGATCAGCCCCAGCATTTT.

This chain links TRBV11-3 with TRBJ1-5; TRBD1 agrees at 7 bases. Germline assignment: CDR1 SGHNT and CDR2 YENEEA. The ends lost 3 bases at V and 0 bases at J; junction bases unmatched: 11. The CDR3 runs to 18 residues. CDR3 region: CASSLPRTGSYSNQPQHF. The CDR3 coding sequence is TGTGCCAGCAGCTTGCCCCGGACAGGATCATATAGCAATCAGCCCCAGCATTTT. Full variable domain (outside the CDR3, taken from reference TRBV11-3 and TRBJ1-5): EAGVVQSPRYKIIEKKQPVAFWCNPISGHNTLYWYLQNLGQGPELLIRYENEEAVDDSQLPKDRFSAERLKGVDSTLKIQPAELGDSAVYLCASSLPRTGSYSNQPQHFGDGTRLSIL.

This chain links TRBV6-5 with TRBJ1-2; 10 bases line up with TRBD1. Germline CDR1 reads MNHEY; CDR2 reads SVGAGI. V dropped 6 bases and J dropped 7; count of bases not matched to a gene: 5. The CDR3 covers 13 residues. The CDR3 sequence is CASRFGTGVGYTF. In DNA, the CDR3 is TGTGCCAGCAGGTTCGGGACAGGGGTTGGCTACACCTTC.

The chain has TRBV7-2 and TRBJ2-7; TRBD2 matches at 7 bases. The CDR3 is made up of 15 amino acids. The junction had 9 bases not matched to a gene; V was cut back by 7 bases and J by 0 bases. The germline CDR1 and CDR2 sequences are SGHTA and FQGNSA. The CDR3 reads CASTSSGVSSYEQYF. CDR3 bases: TGTGCCAGCACCTCCAGCGGGGTGAGCTCCTACGAGCAGTACTTC.

DNA for the CDR3: TGTGCCAGCAGCCCCTGGACAGGGGAGGGAAATGAGCAGTTCTTC. Encoded protein: CASSPWTGEGNEQFF. V and J are TRBV6-2 or TRBV6-3 and TRBJ2-1; 9 bases are shared with TRBD1. The V segment lost 6 bases and the J segment 7 bases; nucleotides outside the gene matches: 10. Germline lookup yields CDR1 MNHEY and CDR2 SVGEGT. CDR3 length equals 15 residues.

This chain connects TRBV28 to TRBJ1-2; possibly TRBD1 for D (6 bases). The CDR3 has 12 amino acids. Germline V gene data show CDR1 as MDHEN and CDR2 as SYDVKM. Trimming removed 7 bases from V and 4 bases from J, with 10 bases in between. This CDR3 is CASNADSYGYTF. CDR3 bases: TGTGCCAGCAATGCGGACAGCTATGGCTACACCTTC.

For this clone: Its ends do not fully match the called genes, so a read error is possible. V is TRBV10-3 and J is TRBJ2-2; tentative D call: TRBD2 (6 bases). Per the germline V gene, CDR1 is ENHRY and CDR2 is SYGVKD. This CDR3 spans 15 amino acids. The CDR3 region has the DNA TGTGCCATCAGTAAGCCGGGACTTAACAACGGGGAGCTGTTTTTT. Its translation is CAISKPGLNNGELFF.

V is TRBV12-5 and J is TRBJ2-2, with 10 bases identical to TRBD2. Germline assignment: CDR1 LGHNT and CDR2 FRNRAP. The CDR3 totals 15 residues. The trim removed 8 bases at V and 3 bases at J, leaving 6 bases unmatched. The CDR3 nucleotides are TGTGCTAGTCGGAGCGGGGGGGAATACACCGGGGAGCTGTTTTTT. It translates to CASRSGGEYTGELFF.

CDR3 sequence: CASTTPQTGTPETQYF. In DNA, the CDR3 is TGTGCCAGCACCACGCCCCAGACAGGGACCCCGGAGACCCAGTACTTC. This rearrangement joins TRBV6-6 to TRBJ2-5; TRBD1 matches 7 bases. Germline V CDR1 and CDR2: MNHNY, SVGAGI (reference sequence). J was trimmed by 5 bases and V by 7 bases; bases with no gene match: 16. The CDR3 is 16 amino acids.

This chain links TRBV6-5 with TRBJ1-3, with 7 positions matching TRBD1. J was trimmed by 2 bases and V by 2 bases; bases with no gene match: 3. The CDR3 spans 15 residues. The germline V gene encodes CDR1 MNHEY and CDR2 SVGAGI. The CDR3 DNA reads TGTGCCAGCAGTTACAACAGGGGCGCTGGAAACACCATATATTTT. It specifies CASSYNRGAGNTIYF.

CDR3 protein: CASSNGWTSYEQYV. The CDR3 coding sequence is TGTGCCAGCAGTAACGGTTGGACTAGCTACGAGCAGTACGTC. The chain joins TRBV6-2 or TRBV6-3 to TRBJ2-7; 7 bases align to TRBD2. The CDR3 runs to 14 residues. Looked up from germline, CDR1 is MNHEY and CDR2 is SVGEGT. After removal of 5 bases from V and 3 bases from J, the junction contained 7 bases not matched to a gene.

The chain carries TRBV9 and TRBJ2-3; D is uncertain. Germline loops: CDR1 SGDLS, CDR2 YYNGEE. The CDR3 length is 13 residues. Between the trimmed V and J ends, which lost 1 base and 5 bases, there was a span of 8 bases. The CDR3 spells CASSVNPGDTQYF. The CDR3 DNA is TGTGCCAGCAGCGTAAACCCCGGAGATACGCAGTATTTT.

The chain links TRBV6-2 or TRBV6-3 to TRBJ2-5; 14 nucleotides match TRBD2. J lost 3 bases, V lost 2 bases, and 2 bases had no gene match. This CDR3 is built from 16 residues. Germline CDR1 reads MNHEY; CDR2 reads SVGEGT. CDR3 in amino acids: CASSYGTSGGEETQYF. The CDR3 region has the DNA TGTGCCAGCAGTTACGGGACTAGCGGGGGAGAAGAGACCCAGTACTTC.

This chain connects TRBV7-3 to TRBJ2-7, with TRBD1 matching 10 bases. With V trimmed by 2 bases and J by 2 bases, 3 bases remained unmatched. CDR1 SGHTA and CDR2 FQGTGA come from the germline V gene. CDR3 size: 15 residues. In nucleotides, the CDR3 is TGTGCCAGCAGCTTAGCCGGGACAGGGGCCTACGAGCAGTACTTC. Protein product: CASSLAGTGAYEQYF.

This sequence joins TRBV24-1 and TRBJ2-2, with TRBD1 identical over 7 bases. V shed 10 bases, J shed 1 base, and the junction held 5 bases outside the gene matches. CDR1 KGHDR and CDR2 SFDVKD come from the germline V gene. The CDR3 is made up of 14 amino acids. The CDR3 is CATEHRGNTGELFF. The CDR3 DNA reads TGTGCCACAGAGCACAGGGGGAACACCGGGGAGCTGTTTTTT.

The gene calls are TRBV6-5 and TRBJ2-7; 7 positions match TRBD2. CDR1 MNHEY and CDR2 SVGAGI come from the germline V gene. V dropped 5 bases and J dropped 2; count of bases not matched to a gene: 9. CDR3 length: 15 amino acids. CDR3 in amino acids: CASSQKAGQTYEQYF. The CDR3, as DNA: TGTGCCAGCAGTCAAAAAGCGGGGCAGACCTACGAGCAGTACTTC.

The chain couples TRBV6-4 to TRBJ2-1, with TRBD2 matching 7 bases. After removal of 2 bases from V and 14 bases from J, the junction contained 3 bases not matched to a gene. The germline CDR1 and CDR2 sequences are MRHNA and SNTAGT. CDR3 size: 11 residues. Written as DNA, the CDR3 is TGTGCCAGCAGTGACCCCGGACTAGAGTTCTTC. Translating gives CASSDPGLEFF.